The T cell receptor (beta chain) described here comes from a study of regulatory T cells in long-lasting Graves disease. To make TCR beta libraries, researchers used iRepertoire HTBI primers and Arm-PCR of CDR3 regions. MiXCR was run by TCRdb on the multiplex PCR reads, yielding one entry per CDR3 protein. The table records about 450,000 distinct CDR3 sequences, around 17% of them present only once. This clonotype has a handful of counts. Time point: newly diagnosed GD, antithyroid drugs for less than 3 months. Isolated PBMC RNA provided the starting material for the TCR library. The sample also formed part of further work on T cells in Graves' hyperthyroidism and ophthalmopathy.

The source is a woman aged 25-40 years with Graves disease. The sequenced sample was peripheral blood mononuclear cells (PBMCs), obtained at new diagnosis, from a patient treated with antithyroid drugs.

CDR3 loop: CASSINMDGYTF. As DNA, the CDR3 is TGTGCCAGCAGTATCAACATGGATGGCTACACCTTC. This sequence joins TRBV6-1 and TRBJ1-2; no clear D gene. This CDR3 has 12 residues. CDR1 MNHNS and CDR2 SASEGT come from the germline V gene. Deletions cut 5 bases from V and 6 bases from J, with 10 bases between.